A single sample is the source of the 27 T cell receptor beta chains below, sequenced in a study of blood T cells in healthy people across ages. Primers used in a second PCR of about 7 to 12 cycles were a sample-barcoded 5' primer and a J-beta primer mix. TCRdb redid the calling of the 5' RACE reads with MiXCR, one entry per CDR3 protein. The table has over a million distinct CDR3 sequences, roughly 40% seen once. Sequenced: blood. These receptors were taken from a woman under 30 in good health.

The V and J genes are TRBV7-9 and TRBJ2-3, with 11 bases aligning to TRBD2. The trim removed 4 bases at V and 2 bases at J, leaving 5 bases unmatched. Germline V gives CDR1 SEHNR, CDR2 FQNEAQ (reference sequence). CDR3 length: 16 amino acids. CDR3 protein: CASSSGLAAPTDTQYF. The CDR3 coding sequence is TGTGCCAGCAGCTCGGGACTAGCGGCCCCCACAGATACGCAGTATTTT. Based on the CDR3 plus reference TRBV7-9 and TRBJ2-3, the full variable domain is DTGVSQNPRHKITKRGQNVTFRCDPISEHNRLYWYRQTLGQGPEFLTYFQNEAQLEKSRLLSDRFSAERPKGSFSTLEIQRTEQGDSAMYLCASSSGLAAPTDTQYFGPGTRLTVL.

Regarding this clonotype: A junction boundary mismatches the germline segment, possibly from a read error. The CDR3 is CASSYSRGVNTEAFF. The DNA of the CDR3 is TGTGCCAGCAGCTACTCGCGGGGCGTGAACACTGAAGCTTTCTTT. The chain employs TRBV6-5 and TRBJ1-1; TRBD1 might be the D (5 bases). The CDR3 has 15 residues. Germline V CDR1 and CDR2: MNHEY, SVGAGI.

Ten or more counts support this clonotype. V and J are TRBV12-3 or TRBV12-4 and TRBJ1-6; 10 bases line up with TRBD1. The CDR3 length is 13 residues. Unmatched junction bases numbered 3, after V lost 6 bases and J lost 10 bases. The CDR3 nucleotides are TGTGCCAGCAGGGGGACAGGGGAATCACCCCTCCACTTT. This codes for CASRGTGESPLHF.

The V call is TRBV7-2, the J call TRBJ1-5; D not resolved. V was trimmed by 5 bases and J by 3 bases, leaving 11 bases between them. The CDR3 has 14 residues. CDR1 SGHTA and CDR2 FQGNSA come from the germline V gene. This CDR3 reads CASSPSNHNQPQHF. The CDR3 region has the DNA TGTGCCAGCAGCCCGTCGAACCACAATCAGCCCCAGCATTTT.

This clonotype was counted many times. A clone one base away is much larger, so this may be a read error. This chain connects TRBV6-4 to TRBJ2-5, with a possible D match to TRBD2 (5 bases). Germline CDR1 and CDR2: MRHNA and SNTAGT. V lost 0 bases and J lost 11, with 13 bases in between. The CDR3 consists of 13 residues. The CDR3 is CASSDSDSNEQYF. Here the CDR3 DNA reads TGTGCCAGCAGTGACTCGGACTCCAATGAGCAGTACTTC.

The rearrangement links TRBV24-1 to TRBJ2-5; a weak D match, TRBD1 (6 bases). The CDR3 covers 13 residues. Germline-derived CDR1 and CDR2 are KGHDR and SFDVKD. The V gene lost 5 bases and the J gene lost 4 bases, with 10 bases spanning the gap. Written as DNA, the CDR3 is TGTGCCACCAGTGCTGCAGGGGCAGAGACCCAGTACTTC. Translating gives CATSAAGAETQYF.

In regard to this clonotype: This could be a read error, since a much larger clone is one nucleotide away. The chain recombines TRBV4-1 with TRBJ2-3, with D maybe TRBD2 (7 bases). The CDR3 totals 14 residues. The germline V gene encodes CDR1 MGHRA and CDR2 YSYEKL. V was clipped by 0 bases and J by 8 bases, with 12 bases between them. The chain's CDR3 is CASSQDRGAGTQYF. As DNA, the CDR3 is TGCGCCAGCAGCCAAGATCGGGGGGCAGGTACGCAGTATTTT.

The chain couples TRBV5-1 to TRBJ2-2, with D unresolved. V was trimmed by 5 bases and J by 6 bases, leaving 11 bases between them. CDR3 size: 13 residues. Germline V gene data show CDR1 as SGHRS and CDR2 as YFSETQ. In DNA, the CDR3 is TGCGCCAGCAGGAGGCTAGAGGCCGGGGAGCTGTTTTTT. Translated: CASRRLEAGELFF.

For the CDR3, the DNA is TGCAGCGCCCAGGATACGGCAGAGACCCAGTACTTC. Translation gives CSAQDTAETQYF. This chain links TRBV29-1 with TRBJ2-5; no clear D gene. Germline values: CDR1 SQVTM, CDR2 ANQGSEA. This CDR3 contains 12 residues. Deletions cut 7 bases from V and 4 bases from J, with 13 bases between.

V usage is TRBV28 and J usage is TRBJ2-5, with TRBD1 matching 7 bases. Per the germline V gene, CDR1 is MDHEN and CDR2 is SYDVKM. Losses at the gene ends were 11 bases for V and 2 bases for J; bases not matched to a gene: 8. This CDR3 is built from 13 residues. As DNA, the CDR3 is TGTGCCGCAGACGACAGGGTTCAAGAGACCCAGTACTTC. It is translated as CAADDRVQETQYF. The full variable domain, rest sourced from reference TRBV28 and TRBJ2-5, is DVKVTQSSRYLVKRTGEKVFLECVQDMDHENMFWYRQDPGLGLRLIYFSYDVKMKEKGDIPEGYSVSREKKERFSLILESASTNQTSMYLCAADDRVQETQYFGPGTRLLVL.

The chain recombines TRBV6-5 with TRBJ2-2; 10 bases fit TRBD1. Germline lookup yields CDR1 MNHEY and CDR2 SVGAGI. This CDR3 region has 16 residues. With 2 bases clipped from V and 4 bases from J, the junction kept 4 bases outside the gene matches. The CDR3 DNA sequence: TGTGCCAGCAGTTACCGAGGACAGGGGGGCACCGGGGAGCTGTTTTTT. Translating gives CASSYRGQGGTGELFF.

This clonotype was counted a few times. The rearrangement links TRBV6-5 to TRBJ1-1, with 8 bases fitting TRBD1. The CDR3 covers 16 residues. V trimming: 0 bases; J trimming: 1 base; junction bases outside the gene matches: 4. The germline CDR1 and CDR2 sequences are MNHEY and SVGAGI. The DNA of the CDR3 is TGTGCCAGCAGTTACTCCTGGACAGGGCCGAACACTGAAGCTTTCTTT. Its protein product is CASSYSWTGPNTEAFF.

The chain carries TRBV20-1 and TRBJ1-1, with D possibly being TRBD1 (5 bases). Germline CDR1 and CDR2: DFQATT and SNEGSKA (reference sequence). This CDR3 has 13 amino acids. The CDR3 bases are TGCAGCGGATATCTAGCCGGGGGGACTGAAGCTTTCTTT. Its protein product is CSGYLAGGTEAFF.

This clonotype was picked up many times. V and J are TRBV28 and TRBJ2-7; D tentatively fits TRBD1 or TRBD2 (5 bases each). Germline V gene data show CDR1 as MDHEN and CDR2 as SYDVKM. The length of the CDR3 is 14 residues. V lost 2 bases, J lost 2 bases, and 10 bases lay in between. Here the CDR3 DNA reads TGTGCCAGCAGTTTAGGGGGAACCCCCTACGAGCAGTACTTC. Amino acids: CASSLGGTPYEQYF.

The V call is TRBV20-1, the J call TRBJ2-3, with 11 nucleotides matching TRBD2. The CDR3 contains 19 residues. In germline, CDR1 is DFQATT, CDR2 SNEGSKA (reference sequence). Unmatched junction bases numbered 22, after V lost 0 bases and J lost 11 bases. CDR3 nucleotide sequence: TGCAGTGCTAGAGATTTCGTAGCGGGGGGGAGGAGCTCCTACAATGAGCAGTATTTT. This encodes CSARDFVAGGRSSYNEQYF.

V gene TRBV4-1 combines with J gene TRBJ2-7; TRBD2 matches 7 bases. CDR1 is MGHRA, CDR2 YSYEKL, per germline. V lost 1 base to trimming and J lost 2 bases; unmatched junction nucleotides: 5. This CDR3 region has 15 residues. CDR3 amino acids: CASSQVSGSTYEQYF. CDR3 bases: TGCGCCAGCAGCCAAGTTAGCGGGTCTACCTACGAGCAGTACTTC.

This clonotype has a handful of counts. V and J are TRBV10-3 and TRBJ2-7; 7 bases are shared with TRBD2. The CDR3 consists of 14 residues. Germline V gene lookup returns CDR1 ENHRY and CDR2 SYGVKD. The J segment lost 3 bases and the V segment lost 2 bases, leaving 4 bases of the junction unmatched. The CDR3 reads CAISETSEHYEQYF. As DNA, the CDR3 is TGTGCCATCAGTGAGACTAGCGAGCACTACGAGCAGTACTTC.

This clonotype was picked up a small number of times. The chain has TRBV20-1 and TRBJ1-1; 8 nucleotides line up with TRBD1. The germline gives CDR1 DFQATT, CDR2 SNEGSKA (reference sequence). The V and J ends lost 8 bases and 5 bases, in that order; junction bases with no gene match: 13. The CDR3 has 14 amino acids. For the CDR3, the DNA is TGCAGTCCCGACCCCCGGACAGGGCGTACTGAAGCTTTCTTT. Amino acids: CSPDPRTGRTEAFF.

The CDR3 sequence is CASSLGGQRMVLKDTQYF. The CDR3 DNA sequence: TGCGCCAGCAGCTTGGGGGGGCAGCGAATGGTGCTCAAAGATACGCAGTATTTT. This chain connects TRBV5-1 to TRBJ2-3; perhaps TRBD1 as D (6 bases). The germline gives CDR1 SGHRS, CDR2 YFSETQ. The germline V and J ends were trimmed by 0 bases and 5 bases, with 22 bases remaining between them. This CDR3 is 18 amino acids long.

This clonotype was seen more than once but under ten times. This chain joins TRBV9 and TRBJ2-3; TRBD2 matches 9 bases. Per germline, CDR1 SGDLS and CDR2 YYNGEE. V gave up 6 bases and J gave up 5 bases; unmatched junction bases: 10. This CDR3 comprises 15 residues. CDR3 sequence: CASNIGRGGGDTQYF. CDR3 bases: TGTGCCAGCAACATTGGGCGGGGGGGCGGAGATACGCAGTATTTT. The full variable domain, completed using reference TRBV9 and TRBJ2-3, is DSGVTQTPKHLITATGQRVTLRCSPRSGDLSVYWYQQSLDQGLQFLIQYYNGEERAKGNILERFSAQQFPDLHSELNLSSLELGDSALYFCASNIGRGGGDTQYFGPGTRLTVL.

The rearrangement joins TRBV10-3 to TRBJ2-5; no firm D call. Per the germline V gene, CDR1 is ENHRY and CDR2 is SYGVKD. V lost 6 bases and J lost 0, with 5 bases in between. The CDR3 is 12 amino acids. The CDR3 reads CAIRRNQETQYF. In DNA form, the CDR3 reads TGTGCCATCAGGAGGAACCAAGAGACCCAGTACTTC.

In this sample, this clonotype turned up a few times. The chain uses TRBV21-1 and TRBJ2-3; the table's TRBD1 call for D was not verified on the DNA. TRBV21-1 counts as a pseudogene. The CDR3 loop spans 16 amino acids. Here the CDR3 reads CASSKATGHCTDTQYF. The CDR3 DNA reads as TGTGCCAGCAGCAAAGCGACAGGGCACTGCACAGATACGCAGTATTTT.

Only one count was recorded for this clonotype. The rearrangement uses TRBV5-1 and TRBJ1-1; 11 positions match TRBD1. The CDR3 totals 16 residues. V lost 3 bases, J lost 7 bases, and 11 bases stayed unmatched. Germline CDR1 reads SGHRS; CDR2 reads YFSETQ. CDR3 protein: CASSSGQGATTLEAFF. CDR3 in DNA: TGCGCCAGCAGCTCCGGACAGGGGGCGACCACCCTTGAAGCTTTCTTT.

V is TRBV11-2 and J is TRBJ2-5, with D uncertain. The CDR3 sequence is 13 residues long. V shed 11 bases and J shed 2 bases, with 15 bases lying between them. Germline assignment: CDR1 SGHAT and CDR2 FQNNGV. The CDR3 DNA is TGTGCCGGCCTCTTCGGGCAGCAAGAGACCCAGTACTTC. Residues: CAGLFGQQETQYF. The full variable domain, its missing parts supplied by reference TRBV11-2 and TRBJ2-5, is EAGVAQSPRYKIIEKRQSVAFWCNPISGHATLYWYQQILGQGPKLLIQFQNNGVVDDSQLPKDRFSAERLKGVDSTLKIQPAKLEDSAVYLCAGLFGQQETQYFGPGTRLLVL.

V is TRBV29-1 and J is TRBJ2-3, with D unresolved. This CDR3 comprises 13 residues. The germline V and J ends were trimmed by 3 bases and 1 base, with 8 bases remaining between them. CDR1 is SQVTM and CDR2 is ANQGSEA in the germline V gene. Here the CDR3 reads CSVDSARTDTQYF. Written as DNA, the CDR3 is TGCAGCGTTGACTCAGCCCGCACAGATACGCAGTATTTT.

This clonotype was seen a handful of times. This chain joins TRBV20-1 and TRBJ2-7; D uncertain. The V gene's germline CDR1 is DFQATT and CDR2 SNEGSKA (reference sequence). This CDR3 has 12 amino acids. V was trimmed by 6 bases and J by 4 bases, leaving 13 bases between them. The CDR3 nucleotides read TGCAGTGCGTACCGAACTTCGTACGAGCAGTACTTC. It codes for CSAYRTSYEQYF.

In its sample, this clonotype was seen many times. CDR3 DNA sequence: TGTGCCATCACCCGGGACGGCTACGAGCAGTACTTC. Encoded protein: CAITRDGYEQYF. The chain uses TRBV10-3 and TRBJ2-7; D assignment may be TRBD1 or TRBD2 (5 bases each). V was trimmed by 7 bases and J by 3 bases, leaving 10 bases between them. This CDR3 is built from 12 residues. Germline CDR1 is ENHRY and CDR2 is SYGVKD.